These T cell receptor beta chains were read from a single sample in a study of cytomegalovirus exposure and HLA in healthy donors. Data came from immunoSEQ multiplex PCR; TCRdb stores just in-frame clones and leaves some out. The repertoire consists of roughly 170,000 clones, with 70% to 85% occurring once and the leading ten covering 4% to 6%. The sample taken for sequencing was PBMCs. These receptors all stem from a man younger than 35 in good health and CMV-seronegative. The CDR3 runs from the conserved cysteine through the conserved F or W. The order of the fields is clone size, D gene, J gene, V gene, CDR3 DNA, CDR3 protein. The D gene is left open where the match is weak. Size values are once, few and many counts, or a class for expanded clones, and some rows have none.

clone_size: -
d_call: TRBD1
j_call: TRBJ1-2
v_call: TRBV6-5
cdr3_nt: TGTGCCAGCACCGGACAGGGTTTTCGCTATGGCTACACCTTC
cdr3_aa: CASTGQGFRYGYTF

clone_size: -
d_call: -
j_call: TRBJ2-1
v_call: TRBV29-1
cdr3_nt: TGCAGCGCCCCGAGGACAGGCGAGCGGGGGAGCTCCTACAATGAGCAGTTCTTC
cdr3_aa: CSAPRTGERGSSYNEQFF

clone_size: -
d_call: -
j_call: TRBJ2-3
v_call: TRBV7-9
cdr3_nt: TGTGCCAGCAGCTCTACTAATACGCAGTATTTT
cdr3_aa: CASSSTNTQYF

clone_size: -
d_call: TRBD1
j_call: TRBJ1-1
v_call: TRBV27
cdr3_nt: TGTGCCAGCAGTTCGACAGGGGGGAAGGAAGCTTTCTTT
cdr3_aa: CASSSTGGKEAFF

clone_size: -
d_call: TRBD1
j_call: TRBJ1-5
v_call: TRBV7-8
cdr3_nt: TGTGCCAGCAGCTTGGGGGGACAGGGGCGTCAGCCCCAGCATTTT
cdr3_aa: CASSLGGQGRQPQHF

clone_size: -
d_call: TRBD1
j_call: TRBJ1-2
v_call: TRBV9
cdr3_nt: TGTGCCAGCAGCGAGGGAGACAGGGACTATGGCTACACCTTC
cdr3_aa: CASSEGDRDYGYTF

clone_size: -
d_call: TRBD2
j_call: TRBJ2-2
v_call: TRBV6-1
cdr3_nt: TGTGCCAGCCTGGGACTAGTCGGGTCCGGGGAGCTGTTTTTT
cdr3_aa: CASLGLVGSGELFF

clone_size: many
d_call: -
j_call: TRBJ2-2
v_call: TRBV7-9
cdr3_nt: TGTGCCAGCAGCCCGCAAGACACTCACGCCGGGGAGCTGTTTTTT
cdr3_aa: CASSPQDTHAGELFF

clone_size: -
d_call: TRBD2
j_call: TRBJ2-7
v_call: TRBV19
cdr3_nt: TGTGCCAGTAGTATACGGCAGGGAGGGAGACACGAGCAGTACTTC
cdr3_aa: CASSIRQGGRHEQYF

clone_size: -
d_call: -
j_call: TRBJ1-6
v_call: TRBV4-1
cdr3_nt: TGCGCCAGCAGCCAAGATCTGGGAGGGTTCGCCTATAATTCACCCCTCCACTTT
cdr3_aa: CASSQDLGGFAYNSPLHF

clone_size: -
d_call: TRBD2
j_call: TRBJ2-4
v_call: TRBV4-2
cdr3_nt: TGTGCCAGCAGCCGATACGATCTAGCGGGAGTTCCGTCGAAAAACATTCAGTACTTC
cdr3_aa: CASSRYDLAGVPSKNIQYF

clone_size: once
d_call: -
j_call: TRBJ2-7
v_call: TRBV25-1
cdr3_nt: TGTGCCAGCTCCCTCCGTTACGAGCAGTACTTC
cdr3_aa: CASSLRYEQYF

clone_size: -
d_call: TRBD1
j_call: TRBJ2-2
v_call: TRBV6-1
cdr3_nt: TGTGCCAGCGGAAACAGGGGGCTGGGCACCGGGGAGCTGTTTTTT
cdr3_aa: CASGNRGLGTGELFF

clone_size: -
d_call: TRBD1
j_call: TRBJ1-4
v_call: TRBV11-2
cdr3_nt: TGTGCCAGCAGCTCCGGAGGACAGGGGGGAAATGAAAAACTGTTTTTT
cdr3_aa: CASSSGGQGGNEKLFF

clone_size: -
d_call: -
j_call: TRBJ2-7
v_call: TRBV19
cdr3_nt: TGTGCCAGTAGTATTGCCGCAGGGCACGAGCAGTACTTC
cdr3_aa: CASSIAAGHEQYF

clone_size: -
d_call: -
j_call: TRBJ1-5
v_call: TRBV30
cdr3_nt: TGTGCGTGTACGACAGGAGATAATCAGCCCCAGCATTTT
cdr3_aa: CACTTGDNQPQHF

clone_size: -
d_call: TRBD1
j_call: TRBJ1-2
v_call: TRBV2
cdr3_nt: TGTGCCAGCAGGGGACAGGGGGCCGGTGGCTACACCTTC
cdr3_aa: CASRGQGAGGYTF

clone_size: -
d_call: -
j_call: TRBJ2-7
v_call: TRBV7-2
cdr3_nt: TGTGCCAGCAGCTTAGCGAGGCCGGCCTACGAGCAGTACTTC
cdr3_aa: CASSLARPAYEQYF

clone_size: -
d_call: -
j_call: TRBJ1-1
v_call: TRBV7-3
cdr3_nt: TGTGCCAGCAGCTTAGAGACAGGCACTGAAGCTTTCTTT
cdr3_aa: CASSLETGTEAFF

clone_size: -
d_call: -
j_call: TRBJ2-2
v_call: TRBV9
cdr3_nt: TGTGCCAGCAGCAAGGGACAGAACACCGGGGAGCTGTTTTTT
cdr3_aa: CASSKGQNTGELFF

clone_size: -
d_call: TRBD2
j_call: TRBJ2-1
v_call: TRBV18
cdr3_nt: TGTGCCAGCTCACCACAGGGAGGGTCCTACAATGAGCAGTTCTTC
cdr3_aa: CASSPQGGSYNEQFF

clone_size: -
d_call: TRBD1
j_call: TRBJ2-7
v_call: TRBV4-1
cdr3_nt: TGCGCCAGCAGCCTACCCCGGACAGGGGAATCCTACGAGCAGTACTTC
cdr3_aa: CASSLPRTGESYEQYF

clone_size: once
d_call: -
j_call: TRBJ2-1
v_call: TRBV5-1
cdr3_nt: TGCGCCAGCAGCTTGAGGCCAGACGGGGTATACAATGAGCAGTTCTTC
cdr3_aa: CASSLRPDGVYNEQFF

clone_size: -
d_call: -
j_call: TRBJ1-2
v_call: TRBV27
cdr3_nt: TGTGCCAGCAGTCTTCGAGGGGGTAACTATGGCTACACCTTC
cdr3_aa: CASSLRGGNYGYTF

clone_size: -
d_call: TRBD2
j_call: TRBJ2-1
v_call: TRBV9
cdr3_nt: TGTGCCAGCAGCGCCACCGGGACTAGCGGGAACTATGAGCAGTTCTTC
cdr3_aa: CASSATGTSGNYEQFF

clone_size: -
d_call: -
j_call: TRBJ2-2
v_call: TRBV27
cdr3_nt: TGTGCCAGCAAGTCGGGGAGATCGAACACCGGGGAGCTGTTTTTT
cdr3_aa: CASKSGRSNTGELFF

clone_size: -
d_call: -
j_call: TRBJ2-1
v_call: TRBV25-1
cdr3_nt: TGTGCCAGCAGGGTTGGGGGGGGCCAAGAGCAGTTCTTC
cdr3_aa: CASRVGGGQEQFF

clone_size: -
d_call: TRBD1
j_call: TRBJ1-1
v_call: TRBV19
cdr3_nt: TGTGCCAGTAGTCGGACAGGGTCTGAAGCTTTCTTT
cdr3_aa: CASSRTGSEAFF

clone_size: -
d_call: -
j_call: TRBJ1-2
v_call: TRBV13
cdr3_nt: TGTGCCAGCAGCTCCTTCCGGGGAGGCTACACCTTC
cdr3_aa: CASSSFRGGYTF

clone_size: -
d_call: -
j_call: TRBJ2-3
v_call: TRBV7-2
cdr3_nt: TGTGCCAGCAGCTTAGGAGAGGCGCAGTATTTT
cdr3_aa: CASSLGEAQYF

clone_size: -
d_call: TRBD2
j_call: TRBJ2-7
v_call: TRBV28
cdr3_nt: TGTGCCAGCACTCGCCGGGAGGCTCCCTACGAGCAGTACTTC
cdr3_aa: CASTRREAPYEQYF

clone_size: few
d_call: -
j_call: TRBJ1-5
v_call: TRBV10-2
cdr3_nt: TGCGCCAGCAGTGAGGGGGGGGCTTTTCAGCCCCAGCATTTT
cdr3_aa: CASSEGGAFQPQHF

clone_size: -
d_call: TRBD2
j_call: TRBJ2-1
v_call: TRBV7-9
cdr3_nt: TGTGCCGCAGCGGGAAGTTTCTCCTACAATGAGCAGTTCTTC
cdr3_aa: CAAAGSFSYNEQFF

clone_size: -
d_call: -
j_call: TRBJ1-5
v_call: TRBV19
cdr3_nt: TGTGCCAGTAGTATTGTCAGGTTGGGCAATCAGCCCCAGCATTTT
cdr3_aa: CASSIVRLGNQPQHF

clone_size: -
d_call: TRBD1
j_call: TRBJ2-3
v_call: TRBV7-3
cdr3_nt: TGTGCCAGCAGCTGGACAGGGGGTGAGGCAGATACGCAGTATTTT
cdr3_aa: CASSWTGGEADTQYF

clone_size: -
d_call: -
j_call: TRBJ2-7
v_call: TRBV18
cdr3_nt: TGTGCCAGCTCACCTAACAGGGCCCTCTCCTACGAGCAGTACTTC
cdr3_aa: CASSPNRALSYEQYF

clone_size: few
d_call: -
j_call: TRBJ1-6
v_call: TRBV5-1
cdr3_nt: TGCGCCAGCAGCTTGGAAGGGAGGGAGCAATCACCCCTCCACTTT
cdr3_aa: CASSLEGREQSPLHF

clone_size: -
d_call: TRBD1
j_call: TRBJ2-7
v_call: TRBV7-9
cdr3_nt: TGTGCCAGCAGCAGCGGACAGGGGGCTCGCGAGCAGTACTTC
cdr3_aa: CASSSGQGAREQYF

clone_size: -
d_call: TRBD1
j_call: TRBJ1-2
v_call: TRBV18
cdr3_nt: TGTGCCAGCTCACCTGCCCTGGGACAGGGGGGCCTTCACTATGGCTACACCTTC
cdr3_aa: CASSPALGQGGLHYGYTF

clone_size: -
d_call: TRBD1
j_call: TRBJ2-7
v_call: TRBV9
cdr3_nt: TGTGCCAGCAGCGCCGGGACAGGGGGTTTTAGCGAGCAGTACTTC
cdr3_aa: CASSAGTGGFSEQYF

clone_size: once
d_call: -
j_call: TRBJ2-1
v_call: TRBV15
cdr3_nt: TGTGCCACCAGCAGAGAAATTTCGGGGGTGGATGAGCAGTTCTTC
cdr3_aa: CATSREISGVDEQFF

clone_size: -
d_call: -
j_call: TRBJ2-3
v_call: TRBV4-1
cdr3_nt: TGCGCCAGCAGCCAAGGCACAGTGAAGTACACAGATACGCAGTATTTT
cdr3_aa: CASSQGTVKYTDTQYF

clone_size: -
d_call: TRBD1
j_call: TRBJ2-7
v_call: TRBV27
cdr3_nt: TGTGCCACCAGGGGACAGGGGGCCAACGAGCAGTACTTC
cdr3_aa: CATRGQGANEQYF

clone_size: -
d_call: TRBD1
j_call: TRBJ2-7
v_call: TRBV9
cdr3_nt: TGTGCCAGCAGTGAGGGACAGTCCCACGAGCAGTACTTC
cdr3_aa: CASSEGQSHEQYF

clone_size: -
d_call: TRBD1
j_call: TRBJ2-7
v_call: TRBV4-1
cdr3_nt: TGCGCCAGCAGCTCAACCCTGACAGGGGCCTCCTACGAGCAGTACTTC
cdr3_aa: CASSSTLTGASYEQYF

clone_size: -
d_call: TRBD1
j_call: TRBJ1-2
v_call: TRBV29-1
cdr3_nt: TGCAGCGCTGGGACAGGGGGAAACTATGGCTACACCTTC
cdr3_aa: CSAGTGGNYGYTF

clone_size: once
d_call: -
j_call: TRBJ2-2
v_call: TRBV30
cdr3_nt: TGTGCCTGGAGTGTAATAGAGGCCGGGGAGCTGTTTTTT
cdr3_aa: CAWSVIEAGELFF

clone_size: -
d_call: TRBD1
j_call: TRBJ1-2
v_call: TRBV14
cdr3_nt: TGTGCCAGCAGCCAAGTTTTTTCCCGGACAGGGAGAGCTGGCTACACCTTC
cdr3_aa: CASSQVFSRTGRAGYTF

clone_size: -
d_call: -
j_call: TRBJ1-1
v_call: TRBV7-8
cdr3_nt: TGTGCCAGCAGAGAACAGGTTCACACTGAAGCTTTCTTT
cdr3_aa: CASREQVHTEAFF

clone_size: -
d_call: -
j_call: TRBJ2-7
v_call: TRBV20-1
cdr3_nt: TGCAGTGCTAGGGGCGGGAATGAGCAGTACTTC
cdr3_aa: CSARGGNEQYF

clone_size: -
d_call: TRBD1
j_call: TRBJ1-1
v_call: TRBV28
cdr3_nt: TGTGCCAGCAGTTTATTGGGACAGGGTCTCGCGCGGAACACTGAAGCTTTCTTT
cdr3_aa: CASSLLGQGLARNTEAFF

clone_size: few
d_call: -
j_call: TRBJ1-2
v_call: TRBV9
cdr3_nt: TGTGCCAGCAGCGTAGACAGCTATGGCTACACCTTC
cdr3_aa: CASSVDSYGYTF

clone_size: -
d_call: -
j_call: TRBJ2-2
v_call: TRBV7-3
cdr3_nt: TGTGCCAGCAGCTTACCAGGGCACACCGGGGAGCTGTTTTTT
cdr3_aa: CASSLPGHTGELFF

clone_size: -
d_call: -
j_call: TRBJ2-5
v_call: TRBV7-9
cdr3_nt: TGTGCCAGCAGCCAAGGGGCAGGTCAAGAGACCCAGTACTTC
cdr3_aa: CASSQGAGQETQYF

clone_size: once
d_call: TRBD2
j_call: TRBJ2-7
v_call: TRBV29-1
cdr3_nt: TGCAGCGTTGAAGATCCTGGTAGCGGGCTCTACGAGCAGTACTTC
cdr3_aa: CSVEDPGSGLYEQYF

clone_size: few
d_call: -
j_call: TRBJ2-3
v_call: TRBV25-1
cdr3_nt: TGTGCCAGCAGGAAATGGGGCCTCGACAGAATCACAGATACGCAGTATTTT
cdr3_aa: CASRKWGLDRITDTQYF

clone_size: -
d_call: -
j_call: TRBJ2-3
v_call: TRBV5-1
cdr3_nt: TGCGCCAGCAGCCTCGGCGGACACAGTAGGAACACAGATACGCAGTATTTT
cdr3_aa: CASSLGGHSRNTDTQYF